These 4 T cell receptor beta chains came from one sample sequenced in a study of T-cell memory formation after mild COVID-19. TCRdb re-analysed the 5' RACE reads in MiXCR, keeping a single row per CDR3 protein. The profile shows fewer than 250,000 distinct CDR3 sequences, roughly 10% of them singletons. Material for sequencing was PBMCs or a T cell subset sorted from them (not recorded which). These receptors were taken from a man aged 18 to 35 who had mild COVID-19 (a few samples of this study predate the infection). Cell type and time point are not known.

The chain has TRBV7-7 and TRBJ2-5; D call uncertain. Germline V gives CDR1 SSHAT, CDR2 FNYEAQ (reference sequence). The CDR3 runs to 14 residues. Trimming pared 2 bases from V and 3 bases from J, leaving 10 bases between. The DNA for the CDR3 is TGTGCCAGCAGCTTACAAGCCTCCAAAGAGACCCAGTACTTC. Amino acid sequence: CASSLQASKETQYF.

V is TRBV5-8 and J is TRBJ2-7; D gene ambiguous. Trimming stripped 0 bases from V and 2 bases from J, with 15 bases between. Germline loops: CDR1 SGHTS, CDR2 YDEGEE. This CDR3 contains 16 residues. CDR3 loop: CASSLGFWQRTYEQYV. DNA for the CDR3: TGTGCCAGCAGCTTGGGATTTTGGCAGCGTACCTACGAGCAGTACGTC.

There are a few counts of this clonotype. This chain connects TRBV5-1 to TRBJ1-3; 7 nucleotides match TRBD1. Germline values: CDR1 SGHRS, CDR2 YFSETQ. V lost 1 base, J lost 7 bases, and 8 bases stayed unmatched. The CDR3 totals 15 residues. The CDR3 nucleotides read TGCGCCAGCAGCTTGACTGGAAAGGGGGCTAACACCATATATTTT. Translation: CASSLTGKGANTIYF. The whole variable domain, filled in from reference TRBV5-1 and TRBJ1-3, reads KAGVTQTPRYLIKTRGQQVTLSCSPISGHRSVSWYQQTPGQGLQFLFEYFSETQRNKGNFPGRFSGRQFSNSRSEMNVSTLELGDSALYLCASSLTGKGANTIYFGEGSWLTVV.

This clonotype was detected a few times. The genes are TRBV7-2 and TRBJ2-1; D is unclear. The V and J ends lost 4 bases and 10 bases respectively, with 14 bases between them. Per the germline V gene, CDR1 is SGHTA and CDR2 is FQGNSA. The CDR3 runs 13 residues. CDR3 DNA sequence: TGTGCCAGCAGCTCGCTGGGCCCTTTGGAGCAGTTCTTC. Translation gives CASSSLGPLEQFF.